Described below is a single T cell receptor (beta chain) sequence and its context. Its specificity is not known. These data originate in a study of cytomegalovirus exposure and HLA in healthy donors. Overall study results and limits: The study put 150 to 200 TCR beta chains on its list as cytomegalovirus-associated. According to a later analysis, donors in an Asian-associated ancestry cluster reportedly had fewer N-insertions than the approximately 670-donor mean.

CDR3 length: 14 residues. The V segment lost 5 bases and the J segment 3 bases; nucleotides outside the gene matches: 6. Germline V gives CDR1 GTSNPN, CDR2 SVGIG (reference sequence). In the PCR, 60 Vbeta and 13 Jbeta primers were used. Original methodology: Among the unique TCR beta chains that a later analysis counted, about 85 million in all, roughly 9.9 million were shared. Sequenced by immunoSEQ multiplex PCR; TCRdb stores in-frame clones only, minus some. V, J and clone size reflect that table, while D and trimming were determined from the DNA. The table shows some 120,000 clones, with under 80% occurring only once.

The rearrangement joins TRBV30 to TRBJ2-2; 7 bases match TRBD2. The specimen was PBMCs. The sequence derives from a man aged 35 to 55 in good health and CMV-seropositive. DNA for the CDR3: TGTGCCTGGGGCGGGGGAACGGACACCGGGGAGCTGTTTTTT. It encodes CAWGGGTDTGELFF.